A single sample is the source of the 21 T cell receptor beta chains below, sequenced in a study of T cells after yellow fever vaccination. TCRdb reprocessed the 5' RACE reads via MiXCR and lists one record per CDR3 protein. This repertoire shows about 580,000 distinct CDR3 sequences, less than 20% found once; its top ten account for roughly 17%. Specimen: PBMCs, collected 5 to 6 days after the first yellow fever vaccination. The receptor set was obtained from a man between 18 and 29 years old who received the YFV17D yellow fever vaccine.

This clonotype came up a few times. This chain links TRBV5-4 with TRBJ2-7, with 8 bases aligning to TRBD1. CDR1 is SGHNT, CDR2 YYREEE, per germline (reference sequence). V dropped 0 bases and J dropped 3; count of bases not matched to a gene: 2. The CDR3 runs 14 residues. CDR3 nucleotide sequence: TGTGCCAGCAGCTTGGATGGGACAGGCTACGAGCAGTACGTC. Translating it yields CASSLDGTGYEQYV.

V usage is TRBV18 and J usage is TRBJ2-5, with 10 bases matching TRBD1. The CDR3 spans 15 residues. After removal of 3 bases from V and 5 bases from J, the junction contained 6 bases not matched to a gene. Per germline, CDR1 KGHSH and CDR2 LQKENI. CDR3 nucleotide sequence: TGTGCCAGCTCACCCTCGGACAGGGGGTCCGAGACCCAGTACTTC. Translating it yields CASSPSDRGSETQYF.

This clonotype was detected a few times. The rearrangement joins TRBV7-9 to TRBJ2-3; TRBD2 matches 12 bases. Per germline, CDR1 SEHNR and CDR2 FQNEAQ (reference sequence). The CDR3 runs 17 residues. J lost 2 bases, V lost 5 bases, and 8 bases had no gene match. In DNA, the CDR3 is TGTGCCAGCAGCCGAGAGCTAGCGGGGGGGACCACAGATACGCAGTATTTT. Protein product: CASSRELAGGTTDTQYF.

This clonotype has just a few counts. The J gene is TRBJ2-2, the V gene TRBV5-1; D is ambiguous. Trimming left V 6 bases short and J 2 bases short, with 11 bases between. The length of the CDR3 is 14 residues. Germline V CDR1 and CDR2: SGHRS, YFSETQ. The CDR3 nucleotides are TGCGCCAGCATGGGGTCCTCCAACACCGGGGAGCTGTTTTTT. Amino acids: CASMGSSNTGELFF.

In its sample, this clonotype was seen a few times. The chain carries TRBV19 and TRBJ1-5; TRBD1 agrees at 7 bases. The CDR3 totals 14 residues. Trimming cost V 10 bases and J 1 base; bases outside gene matches: 7. The germline V gene encodes CDR1 LNHDA and CDR2 SQIVND (reference sequence). The CDR3 is CATKTGQSNQPQHF. In DNA form, the CDR3 reads TGTGCCACCAAGACAGGGCAGAGCAATCAGCCCCAGCATTTT.

This clonotype has only a few counts. The chain recombines TRBV4-2 with TRBJ1-6; D gene uncertain. Deletions cut 2 bases from V and 0 bases from J, with 11 bases between. This CDR3 has 17 residues. Germline lookup yields CDR1 LGHNA and CDR2 YNFKEQ. CDR3: CASSQNVPSSYNSPLHF. The CDR3 nucleotides read TGTGCCAGCAGCCAAAACGTGCCGAGCTCCTATAATTCACCCCTCCACTTT.

The V call is TRBV6-1, the J call TRBJ1-5; no definite D call. The germline V gene encodes CDR1 MNHNS and CDR2 SASEGT. The CDR3 loop spans 13 amino acids. The V gene lost 6 bases and the J gene lost 5 bases, with 11 bases spanning the gap. The CDR3 loop reads CASSRQDHQPQHF. The CDR3 DNA is TGTGCCAGCAGCAGACAAGACCATCAGCCCCAGCATTTT.

The chain couples TRBV6-6 to TRBJ2-7; the match to TRBD1 covers 8 bases. Per germline, CDR1 MNHNY and CDR2 SVGAGI (reference sequence). V trimming: 2 bases; J trimming: 6 bases; junction bases outside the gene matches: 3. This CDR3 comprises 13 residues. The CDR3 sequence: CASSYGQGVEQYF. The CDR3 region has the DNA TGTGCCAGCAGTTACGGACAGGGAGTCGAGCAGTACTTC.

The chain has TRBV5-1 and TRBJ2-4; D is undetermined. Trimming cost V 2 bases and J 15 bases, with 18 bases left between them. The CDR3 is made up of 13 amino acids. Per the germline V gene, CDR1 is SGHRS and CDR2 is YFSETQ. The DNA for the CDR3 is TGCGCCAGCAGCTTTAAACTAAAGGTGGATCCGTACTTC. Its translation: CASSFKLKVDPYF.

The table lists this clonotype with a few counts. The chain is built from TRBV11-2 and TRBJ2-5; D might be TRBD1 or TRBD2, each matching 5 bases. Per the germline V gene, CDR1 is SGHAT and CDR2 is FQNNGV. CDR3 length: 15 amino acids. Trimming cost V 2 bases and J 5 bases, with 15 bases left between them. CDR3 in DNA: TGTGCCAGCAGCTTACCCTACGGGGCCGGGGAGACCCAGTACTTC. Protein: CASSLPYGAGETQYF.

This clonotype has a count of ten or more. The chain combines TRBV5-1 with TRBJ2-7; the D call may be TRBD1 or TRBD2 (6 bases each). V gave up 4 bases and J gave up 7 bases, with 18 bases separating them. This CDR3 is built from 14 residues. Germline V CDR1 and CDR2: SGHRS, YFSETQ. The DNA for the CDR3 is TGCGCCAGCAGCCCGGAGGGGACAACCTTGGAGCAGTACTTC. This translates into CASSPEGTTLEQYF.

A few counts support this clonotype. The gene calls are TRBV2 and TRBJ2-2, with D maybe TRBD2 (5 bases). There are 14 residues in the CDR3. The germline V and J ends were trimmed by 7 bases and 6 bases, with 15 bases remaining between them. Germline CDR1 is SNHLY and CDR2 is FYNNEI. CDR3 sequence: CASKEWTGAGELFF. CDR3 in DNA: TGTGCCAGCAAGGAATGGACTGGGGCCGGGGAGCTGTTTTTT.

This clonotype came up a few times. The genes are TRBV7-3 and TRBJ2-5; 7 nucleotides match TRBD2. V dropped 3 bases and J dropped 5; count of bases not matched to a gene: 9. Germline V gene data show CDR1 as SGHTA and CDR2 as FQGTGA. CDR3 size: 15 residues. The CDR3, as DNA: TGTGCCAGCAGCTTCAGCGGGAAGGGCGTTGAGACCCAGTACTTC. It yields the protein CASSFSGKGVETQYF.

This clonotype was seen a few times. V is TRBV11-1 and J is TRBJ2-1, with D possibly TRBD1 on 6 matching bases. The CDR3 is 15 residues long. Deletions cut 5 bases from V and 6 bases from J, with 17 bases between. Germline loops: CDR1 SGHAT, CDR2 FQDESV (reference sequence). This CDR3 reads CASSPLPGTSNEQFF. The CDR3, as DNA: TGTGCCAGCAGCCCTTTGCCCGGGACATCCAATGAGCAGTTCTTC.

V is TRBV6-5 and J is TRBJ2-5; the D is unclear. Germline V gene data show CDR1 as MNHEY and CDR2 as SVGAGI. The V end was cut by 0 bases, the J end by 5 bases, with 13 bases between. The CDR3 has 15 residues. CDR3 sequence (DNA): TGTGCCAGCAGTTACTCGAAACACCCGGAGGAGACCCAGTACTTC. This translates into CASSYSKHPEETQYF.

CDR3 DNA sequence: TGTGCCAGCATGTGGACCCAGGGAAAACCCGAGCAGTACTTC. Its protein product is CASMWTQGKPEQYF. The rearrangement uses TRBV2 and TRBJ2-7, with D maybe TRBD1 (5 bases). CDR3 length: 14 amino acids. Germline CDR1 and CDR2: SNHLY and FYNNEI. V was trimmed by 7 bases and J by 6 bases, leaving 19 bases between them.

Only a few counts were recorded for this clonotype. The V gene is TRBV6-4, the J gene TRBJ2-1; D is ambiguous. Trimming left V 2 bases short and J 3 bases short, with 8 bases between. The CDR3 runs 14 residues. CDR1 MRHNA and CDR2 SNTAGT come from the germline V gene. The DNA of the CDR3 is TGTGCCAGCAGTGACACGGCGCGCTACAATGAGCAGTTCTTC. As protein: CASSDTARYNEQFF.

There are a few counts of this clonotype. The chain combines TRBV5-4 with TRBJ2-5, with D perhaps TRBD1 or TRBD2 (6 bases each). The germline CDR1 and CDR2 sequences are SGHNT and YYREEE (reference sequence). Trimming took 0 bases from V and 1 from J, leaving 13 bases between them. This CDR3 has 16 amino acids. The CDR3 DNA reads TGTGCCAGCAGCTTGGGGGGGGCGCTATCCCAAGAGACCCAGTACTTC. Translation gives CASSLGGALSQETQYF.

This clonotype showed up just a few times. V gene TRBV6-1 combines with J gene TRBJ2-1; D is undetermined. Germline CDR1 reads MNHNS; CDR2 reads SASEGT. The CDR3 runs to 15 residues. With 10 bases removed from V and 2 bases from J, the gap between germline ends came to 18 bases. The CDR3 DNA is TGTGCCACGCGACGAGGTGACCGAACCTACAATGAGCAGTTCTTC. It codes for CATRRGDRTYNEQFF.

There are a few counts of this clonotype. The chain employs TRBV30 and TRBJ1-3; D is undetermined. The CDR3 is 14 residues long. V lost 4 bases and J 0 bases, leaving 10 bases between the germline ends. Germline loops: CDR1 GTSNPN, CDR2 SVGIG (reference sequence). CDR3 in DNA: TGTGCCTGGATGGTCAAGAGCTCTGGAAACACCATATATTTT. This translates into CAWMVKSSGNTIYF.

This chain uses TRBV2 with TRBJ2-1; D is undetermined. The CDR3 has 14 residues. Deletions cut 7 bases from V and 0 bases from J, with 10 bases between. Germline V gene sequence: CDR1 SNHLY, CDR2 FYNNEI. The CDR3 nucleotides read TGTGCCAGCAAGCTATTGAGCTCCTACAATGAGCAGTTCTTC. This gives the protein CASKLLSSYNEQFF.